This T cell receptor beta chain appears in the sequencing data of a study of T cells and Merkel cell carcinoma outcomes. General study points: In Merkel cell carcinoma, repertoire and T-cell density reportedly predicted outcomes.

A remark on this clone: The antigen is undetermined.

Germline V lookup: CDR1 SGHRS, CDR2 YFSETQ. There are 14 residues in the CDR3. V lost 4 bases to trimming and J lost 2 bases; unmatched junction nucleotides: 5. The method was immunoSEQ multiplex PCR; TCRdb's version includes in-frame clones alone and lacks a portion of them. The sample records about 3,600 clones, 85% to 95% being singletons. The sequence was collected from a human donor with Merkel cell carcinoma. Input material: tumor tissue from Merkel cell carcinoma. The chain has TRBV5-1 and TRBJ2-7; 8 nucleotides match TRBD1. The CDR3 reads CASSRDRRAYEQYF. CDR3 DNA: TGCGCCAGCAGCCGGGACAGGAGAGCCTACGAGCAGTACTTC.